This T cell receptor (beta chain) is from a study of T cell responses to AZD1222 COVID-19 vaccine. To note about this clone: The antigen remains unidentified.

Trimming took off 2 bases at V and 7 bases at J, with 6 bases between the two ends. This CDR3 comprises 12 residues. Germline V gene lookup returns CDR1 MDHEN and CDR2 SYDVKM. TCRdb's copy holds only in-frame clones and misses some; the assay was immunoSEQ multiplex PCR. This table holds about 83,000 clones, 75% to 95% found once. Study conclusions and caveats: There were vaccine-associated CD4 TCRs across spike, dominant at 160-218 and 743-854. White British ancestry dominated among donors, who included more females, and clonal diversity was possibly underestimated. Rises in breadth and depth of Spike-specific TCRs came after two AZD1222 doses. Nearly half of unique spike-specific TCRs reportedly avoided B.1.351 and B.1.1.7 mutated regions.

The input for sequencing was peripheral blood, taken 28 days after the second AZD1222 dose. The TCR was taken from an adult who received the AZD1222 COVID-19 vaccine. V gene TRBV28 combines with J gene TRBJ1-5; unclear D gene. For the CDR3, the DNA is TGTGCCAGCAGTTTACGGGCCCAGCCCCAGCATTTT. The encoded protein is CASSLRAQPQHF.